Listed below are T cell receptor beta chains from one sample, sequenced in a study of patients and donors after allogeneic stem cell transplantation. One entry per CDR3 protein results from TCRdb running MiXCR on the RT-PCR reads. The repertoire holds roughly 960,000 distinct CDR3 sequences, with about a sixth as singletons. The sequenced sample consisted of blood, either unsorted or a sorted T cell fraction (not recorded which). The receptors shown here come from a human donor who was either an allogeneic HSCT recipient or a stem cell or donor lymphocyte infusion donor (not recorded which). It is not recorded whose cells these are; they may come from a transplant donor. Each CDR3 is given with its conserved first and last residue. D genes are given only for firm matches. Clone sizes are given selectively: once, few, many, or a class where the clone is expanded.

TGTGCCAGCAGCGACTGGGACAATTTGAACACTGAAGCTTTCTTT | CASSDWDNLNTEAFF | once | TRBJ1-1 | TRBV7-6 | -
TGTGCCAGCAGCCCATCCCTGACAGGTGGTGAAAAACTGTTTTTT | CASSPSLTGGEKLFF | - | TRBJ1-4 | TRBV3-1 | -
TGTGCCAGCAGTTTAGGTGAGGTGAACACTGAAGCTTTCTTT | CASSLGEVNTEAFF | - | TRBJ1-1 | TRBV12-3/TRBV12-4 | -
TGTGCCAGCAGCTCCTCAGACGGCCGAGGCTACACCTTC | CASSSSDGRGYTF | - | TRBJ1-2 | TRBV11-2 | -
TGCAGTGCTAGCCGGGACAGGGTTGACCACGAGCAGTACTTC | CSASRDRVDHEQYF | few | TRBJ2-7 | TRBV20-1 | TRBD1
TGCGCCAGCAGCCGGGTAGGGGGCAGCAATCAGCCCCAGCATTTT | CASSRVGGSNQPQHF | - | TRBJ1-5 | TRBV5-1 | TRBD1
TGCGCCAGCAGCCCCCGTCCGGGACATAACTATGGCTACACCTTC | CASSPRPGHNYGYTF | - | TRBJ1-2 | TRBV5-1 | -
TGCGCCAGCAGCCAAGACCGGCCGGGCGGGGGGCGCAATGAGCAGTTCTTC | CASSQDRPGGGRNEQFF | - | TRBJ2-1 | TRBV4-3 | TRBD2
TGTGCCAGCTCCCTCGGGAGGCGGACTGGGGCCAACGTCCTGACTTTC | CASSLGRRTGANVLTF | few | TRBJ2-6 | TRBV6-1 | TRBD2
TGTGCCAGCAGTTTAGTGGGACAGGGGGCATGGAATTCACCCCTCCACTTT | CASSLVGQGAWNSPLHF | few | TRBJ1-6 | TRBV27 | TRBD1
TGTGCCAGCAGCGTAACGACCGGGACTAGCGGGGGGGCGCAGTTCTTC | CASSVTTGTSGGAQFF | - | TRBJ2-1 | TRBV9 | TRBD2
TGTGCCAGCAGCAATTCCGGGACAGGGTATGGCTACACCTTC | CASSNSGTGYGYTF | - | TRBJ1-2 | TRBV7-8 | TRBD1
TGCAGCGCGGATGGGGGGAGGAGCACAGATACGCAGTATTTT | CSADGGRSTDTQYF | few | TRBJ2-3 | TRBV29-1 | -
TGTGCCAGCAGCGGACAAGCCGGAGAGACCCAGTACTTC | CASSGQAGETQYF | - | TRBJ2-5 | TRBV14 | -
TGTGCCAGCAGCCATTTACACAACTATGGCTACACCTTC | CASSHLHNYGYTF | - | TRBJ1-2 | TRBV14 | -
TGTGCCAGTAAGCGGGCAGATGAAGCTTTCTTT | CASKRADEAFF | few | TRBJ1-1 | TRBV6-5 | -
TGTGCCAGCAGTTTTGGAGCGGGGGGGCAAGAGACCCAGTACTTC | CASSFGAGGQETQYF | - | TRBJ2-5 | TRBV12-3/TRBV12-4 | TRBD2
TGTGCCACCAGTGATACCGGGACAGGGGGAGGGGAGACCCAGTACTTC | CATSDTGTGGGETQYF | - | TRBJ2-5 | TRBV24-1 | TRBD1